Listed below are T cell receptor beta chains from one sample, sequenced in a study of blood T cell repertoires in COVID-19. The assay was immunoSEQ multiplex PCR, and TCRdb's table has in-frame clones only and misses some. The sample holds 270,000 or so clones, around 89% seen once. Sequencing was carried out using peripheral blood. Receptors were obtained from a man in his forties with acute or convalescent COVID-19. Both conserved end residues are part of each CDR3. A D gene is named only where the DNA matches it firmly. Not all rows give a size; the values are once, few, many and, for expanded clones, a class.

cdr3_aa,cdr3_nt,v_call,clone_size,d_call,j_call
CASSYDRAYEQYF,TGTGCCAGCAGTTATGACAGAGCCTACGAGCAGTACTTC,TRBV6-5,NA,NA,TRBJ2-7
CASSQEGASYNEQFF,TGTGCCAGCAGCCAAGAGGGGGCCTCCTACAATGAGCAGTTCTTC,TRBV4-2,NA,NA,TRBJ2-1
CASSLTGTDKETQYF,TGTGCCAGCAGCTTAACCGGGACAGATAAAGAGACCCAGTACTTC,TRBV11-3,NA,TRBD1,TRBJ2-5
CASSLDPRVSSYEQYF,TGTGCCAGCAGCCTAGACCCCCGGGTTAGCTCCTACGAGCAGTACTTC,TRBV7-9,NA,NA,TRBJ2-7
CASRIFRDRGHEQYF,TGTGCCAGCCGAATATTCCGGGACAGGGGTCACGAGCAGTACTTC,TRBV27,NA,TRBD1,TRBJ2-7
CASSERQGANYGYTF,TGTGCCAGCAGTGAAAGACAGGGAGCTAACTATGGCTACACCTTC,TRBV6-1,NA,TRBD1,TRBJ1-2
CAWRGQGAFQPQHF,TGTGCCTGGCGCGGACAGGGGGCTTTTCAGCCCCAGCATTTT,TRBV30,NA,TRBD1,TRBJ1-5
CASSELTEQYF,TGTGCCAGCAGTGAACTAACCGAGCAGTACTTC,TRBV2,NA,NA,TRBJ2-7
CASSSGGVSAYEQYF,TGCGCCAGCAGCTCGGGCGGGGTCTCGGCCTACGAGCAGTACTTC,TRBV5-1,few,NA,TRBJ2-7
CASSSTSGSYNEQFF,TGTGCCAGCAGCTCCACTAGCGGCTCCTACAATGAGCAGTTCTTC,TRBV7-3,NA,TRBD2,TRBJ2-1
CATSDSRGNQPQHF,TGTGCCACCAGTGATTCACGGGGCAATCAGCCCCAGCATTTT,TRBV24-1,once,NA,TRBJ1-5
CASRYDHGNTEAFF,TGTGCCAGTAGATACGATCACGGTAACACTGAAGCTTTCTTT,TRBV19,NA,NA,TRBJ1-1
CATRVAMNTEAFF,TGTGCCACCAGGGTGGCCATGAACACTGAAGCTTTCTTT,TRBV2,once,NA,TRBJ1-1
CASSNVWGGQNTQYF,TGTGCCAGCAGCAACGTATGGGGGGGGCAAAATACGCAGTATTTT,TRBV5-8,NA,NA,TRBJ2-3
CASRYWTGPYEQYF,TGTGCCAGCAGATACTGGACAGGTCCCTACGAGCAGTACTTC,TRBV11-2,NA,TRBD1,TRBJ2-7
CASKRAGENTEAFF,TGTGCCAGCAAGAGGGCAGGGGAGAACACTGAAGCTTTCTTT,TRBV2,few,NA,TRBJ1-1
CATRQGAADTQYF,TGCGCTACACGACAGGGGGCTGCAGATACGCAGTATTTT,TRBV10-1,NA,TRBD1,TRBJ2-3
CASSLGQSLNYGYTF,TGCGCCAGCAGCTTGGGGCAGTCCTTAAACTATGGCTACACCTTC,TRBV5-1,NA,NA,TRBJ1-2
CASSWAPQDRGFPYEQYF,TGCGCCAGCAGCTGGGCCCCCCAGGACAGGGGATTCCCCTACGAGCAGTACTTC,TRBV5-1,NA,TRBD1,TRBJ2-7
CASSSRTSGGSTDTQYF,TGTGCCAGCAGTTCCCGGACTAGCGGGGGGAGCACAGATACGCAGTATTTT,TRBV6-2/TRBV6-3,NA,TRBD2,TRBJ2-3
CASSVAEGVEQYF,TGTGCCAGCAGCGTAGCTGAGGGGGTCGAGCAGTACTTC,TRBV9,NA,NA,TRBJ2-7
CASLLYNSPLHF,TGTGCCAGCCTTCTCTATAATTCACCCCTCCACTTT,TRBV12-3/TRBV12-4,NA,NA,TRBJ1-6
CASSIEWGVSQKAKNIQYF,TGTGCCAGTAGTATAGAGTGGGGAGTAAGTCAAAAAGCCAAAAACATTCAGTACTTC,TRBV19,NA,NA,TRBJ2-4
CASSLATRDTQYF,TGCGCCAGCAGCTTGGCAACGCGCGATACGCAGTATTTT,TRBV5-1,NA,NA,TRBJ2-3
CASSIGTGWTGELFF,TGTGCCAGTAGTATAGGGACAGGGTGGACCGGGGAGCTGTTTTTT,TRBV19,NA,TRBD1,TRBJ2-2
CSVVTGGRNEQYF,TGCAGCGTTGTAACAGGGGGCCGGAACGAGCAGTACTTC,TRBV29-1,NA,TRBD1,TRBJ2-7
CASSENRDRRLPLHF,TGTGCCAGCAGCGAAAACCGGGACAGGCGATTACCCCTCCACTTT,TRBV5-4,NA,TRBD1,TRBJ1-6
CASSPDRPGELFF,TGTGCCAGCTCTCCTGACAGGCCCGGGGAGCTGTTTTTT,TRBV18,NA,NA,TRBJ2-2
CASRTGQGGELFF,TGCGCCAGCAGGACAGGACAGGGCGGGGAGCTGTTTTTT,TRBV10-2,NA,TRBD1,TRBJ2-2
CASSSPPGGKNIQYF,TGTGCCAGCAGCTCCCCCCCCGGGGGCAAAAACATTCAGTACTTC,TRBV7-2,NA,NA,TRBJ2-4
CARSSGTGESNQPQHF,TGTGCCAGAAGCTCAGGGACAGGGGAAAGCAATCAGCCCCAGCATTTT,TRBV7-5,few,NA,TRBJ1-5
CASSSRGSEAFF,TGTGCCAGCTCTTCCCGGGGGTCTGAAGCTTTCTTT,TRBV2,NA,NA,TRBJ1-1
CASSYERVPYNEQFF,TGTGCCAGCAGTTACGAGAGGGTACCCTACAATGAGCAGTTCTTC,TRBV6-5,NA,NA,TRBJ2-1
CASSLAGQAYEQYF,TGCGCCAGCAGCTTGGCCGGACAGGCCTACGAGCAGTACTTC,TRBV5-1,NA,TRBD1,TRBJ2-7
CASSPEGLAWNTGELFF,TGTGCCAGCAGTCCCGAGGGACTAGCGTGGAACACCGGGGAGCTGTTTTTT,TRBV6-6,NA,TRBD2,TRBJ2-2
CASSFPGGDSPLHF,TGTGCCAGCAGCTTCCCAGGGGGCGATTCACCCCTCCACTTT,TRBV5-4,NA,TRBD1,TRBJ1-6
CASGLDRGFSQPQHF,TGTGCCAGCGGCCTCGACAGGGGGTTTAGTCAGCCCCAGCATTTT,TRBV27,NA,TRBD1,TRBJ1-5
CASSFSGTYYEQYF,TGCGCCAGCAGCTTCAGCGGGACTTACTACGAGCAGTACTTC,TRBV5-1,NA,TRBD2,TRBJ2-7
CASGPGLAGTDTQYF,TGTGCTAGTGGGCCGGGACTAGCAGGAACAGATACGCAGTATTTT,TRBV12-5,NA,TRBD2,TRBJ2-3
CASSGGFNNEQFF,TGTGCCAGCAGCGGGGGGTTCAACAATGAGCAGTTCTTC,TRBV5-6,NA,NA,TRBJ2-1
CASSFGNTQYF,TGTGCCAGCAGCTTCGGTAATACGCAGTATTTT,TRBV7-2,once,NA,TRBJ2-3
CASSPSRAYNEQFF,TGTGCCAGCAGCCCGTCACGGGCCTACAATGAGCAGTTCTTC,TRBV5-4,NA,NA,TRBJ2-1
CATSRGRGQGYGYTF,TGTGCCACCAGCAGGGGTCGGGGACAGGGATATGGCTACACCTTC,TRBV15,NA,TRBD1,TRBJ1-2
CASTSVSSTDTQYF,TGTGCCAGCACCTCAGTCTCGAGCACAGATACGCAGTATTTT,TRBV5-6,NA,NA,TRBJ2-3
CASSLAGLSEAFF,TGTGCCAGCAGTCTGGCGGGGCTTTCTGAAGCTTTCTTT,TRBV6-5,NA,NA,TRBJ1-1
CASSLERSNTEAFF,TGCGCCAGCAGCTTAGAACGGTCGAACACTGAAGCTTTCTTT,TRBV5-1,few,NA,TRBJ1-1
CASSLRLAGTGELFF,TGTGCCAGCAGCTTGAGACTAGCGGGGACCGGGGAGCTGTTTTTT,TRBV5-8,NA,TRBD2,TRBJ2-2
CASSLAGQGFNEQFF,TGTGCCAGCAGCTTAGCGGGACAGGGATTCAATGAGCAGTTCTTC,TRBV11-3,NA,TRBD1,TRBJ2-1
CASSSRLASGVADTQYF,TGTGCCAGCAGCAGCCGACTGGCTAGCGGGGTGGCAGATACGCAGTATTTT,TRBV21-1,NA,NA,TRBJ2-3
CASSPDRGVGQPQHF,TGCGCCAGCAGCCCGGACAGGGGAGTTGGACAGCCCCAGCATTTT,TRBV4-1,NA,TRBD1,TRBJ1-5
CSVDTTGGSNYGYTF,TGCAGCGTTGATACGACAGGGGGCTCTAACTATGGCTACACCTTC,TRBV29-1,NA,TRBD1,TRBJ1-2